This T cell receptor beta chain appears in the sequencing data of a study of vaccination effects on CD4 cells after COVID-19. Across the study: BNT162b2 vaccine or mRNA-1273 vaccine was given to participants in two doses.

ViraFEST assay sequencing came after antigen-specific CD4+ T cells were expanded with viral peptide pools. The culture ran for roughly ten days, and then CD4+ T cells were isolated. Vaccinated recipients, who were negative for nucleocapsid antibodies, had no history of SARS-CoV-2 infection. Method: immunoSEQ multiplex PCR; TCRdb's copy keeps in-frame clones and lacks some. The sample consists of some 22,000 clones, approximately 70% of them appearing once. In this sample, this clone turned up once. Its cognate antigen is unknown. CDR1 is KGHSH, CDR2 LQKENI, per germline. This CDR3 is 16 amino acids long. Trimming took 3 bases from V and 7 from J; bases not matched to a gene: 10.

The clonotype comes from a human donor who received a COVID-19 vaccine. Source: CD4+ T cells from PBMCs cultured with SARS-CoV-2 spike peptides, taken before COVID-19 vaccination. The V and J genes are TRBV18 and TRBJ2-2, with 8 nucleotides matching TRBD1. DNA for the CDR3: TGTGCCAGCTCACCCTCAACGACAGGGGTAGTCGGGGAGCTGTTTTTT. Amino acids: CASSPSTTGVVGELFF.